This T cell receptor (beta chain) came from a study of shared clonotypes between healthy human individuals. Some clones are missing from TCRdb's copy, which holds only in-frame ones; the method was immunoSEQ multiplex PCR. Of approximately 340,000 clones listed, over 65% are singletons. Germline V gene lookup returns CDR1 SGHNT and CDR2 YYREEE (reference sequence). This CDR3 has 15 residues. The V and J ends lost 0 bases and 1 base, in that order; junction bases with no gene match: 4. This clonotype was sampled from a man aged 30-40 years in good health. The genes are TRBV5-4 and TRBJ2-7; 7 positions match TRBD2. The specimen was memory CD4+ T cells sorted from blood. Described subset: CD45RA-negative fraction. The DNA for the CDR3 is TGTGCCAGCAGCTTGGGTCTAGCGGAATCCTACGAGCAGTACTTC. Translated: CASSLGLAESYEQYF.